One sample yielded the 3 T cell receptor beta chains listed below, sequenced in a study of a mutant IDH1 vaccine in newly diagnosed glioma. Their antigens remain unidentified. Sequencing was performed with immunoSEQ multiplex PCR; in TCRdb, only in-frame clones are kept and a portion is missing. The sample lists about 130,000 clones; about four fifths were seen once. The time point is: week 11, during vaccination. With topical imiquimod, each dose of the vaccine consisted of 300 ug of mutant IDH1 20-mer peptide. The input for sequencing was PBMCs, taken from a glioma patient whose treatment included an IDH1 peptide vaccine. The receptors derive from a man aged 35 to 55 with glioma.

J is TRBJ2-7 and V is TRBV5-1; 12 nucleotides match TRBD2. Trimming cost V 0 bases and J 2 bases; bases outside gene matches: 12. The CDR3 covers 19 residues. The germline gives CDR1 SGHRS, CDR2 YFSETQ. The CDR3 nucleotides are TGCGCCAGCAGCTTGGCCGGAACTAGCGGGAGGTGGGTCCCCTACGAGCAGTACTTC. It translates to CASSLAGTSGRWVPYEQYF.

In this sample, this clone turned up many times. This chain joins TRBV7-3 and TRBJ2-3; D may be TRBD2 (5 bases). Germline V gene sequence: CDR1 SGHTA, CDR2 FQGTGA. This CDR3 spans 14 amino acids. Trimming cost V 1 base and J 8 bases, with 13 bases left between them. The CDR3 DNA reads TGTGCCAGCAGCTTAAGGAGCGGTGCGGGTACGCAGTATTTT. It translates to CASSLRSGAGTQYF.

The genes are TRBV30 and TRBJ1-6; D remains ambiguous. V was clipped by 0 bases and J by 6 bases, with 9 bases between them. This CDR3 is 14 amino acids long. Germline V gives CDR1 GTSNPN, CDR2 SVGIG (reference sequence). CDR3 nucleotide sequence: TGTGCCTGGAGTGTAAAGCCGGGTAATTCACCCCTCCACTTT. It yields the protein CAWSVKPGNSPLHF.